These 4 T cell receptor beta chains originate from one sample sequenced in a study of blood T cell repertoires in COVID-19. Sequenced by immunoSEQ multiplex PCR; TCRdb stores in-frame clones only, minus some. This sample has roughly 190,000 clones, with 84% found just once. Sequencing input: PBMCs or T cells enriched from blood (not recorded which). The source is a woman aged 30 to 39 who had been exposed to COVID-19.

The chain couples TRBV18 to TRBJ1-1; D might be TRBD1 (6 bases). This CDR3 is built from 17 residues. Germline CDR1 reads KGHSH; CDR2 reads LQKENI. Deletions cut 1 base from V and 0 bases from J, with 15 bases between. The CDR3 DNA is TGTGCCAGCTCACCACGTTTACAGGGTCTTTTGAACACTGAAGCTTTCTTT. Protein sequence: CASSPRLQGLLNTEAFF. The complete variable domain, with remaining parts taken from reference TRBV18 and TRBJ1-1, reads NAGVMQNPRHLVRRRGQEARLRCSPMKGHSHVYWYRQLPEEGLKFMVYLQKENIIDESGMPKERFSAEFPKEGPSILRIQQVVRGDSAAYFCASSPRLQGLLNTEAFFGQGTRLTVV.

CDR3 sequence (DNA): TGCGCCAGCAGCTTGGACTTAGCGGGCACAGATACGCAGTATTTT. Translating it yields CASSLDLAGTDTQYF. This chain links TRBV5-1 with TRBJ2-3; TRBD2 might be the D (6 bases). This CDR3 comprises 15 residues. The germline gives CDR1 SGHRS, CDR2 YFSETQ. Trimming cost V 0 bases and J 1 base, with 9 bases left between them.

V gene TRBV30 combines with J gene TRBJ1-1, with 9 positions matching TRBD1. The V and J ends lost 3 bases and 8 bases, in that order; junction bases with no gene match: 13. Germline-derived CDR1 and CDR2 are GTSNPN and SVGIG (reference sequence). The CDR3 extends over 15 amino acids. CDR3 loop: CAWSPQGQGWIEAFF. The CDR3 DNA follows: TGTGCCTGGAGCCCCCAGGGACAGGGCTGGATCGAAGCTTTCTTT.

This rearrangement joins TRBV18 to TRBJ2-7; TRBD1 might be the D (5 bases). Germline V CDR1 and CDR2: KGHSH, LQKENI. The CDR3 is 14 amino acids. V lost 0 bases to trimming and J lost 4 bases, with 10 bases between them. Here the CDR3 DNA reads TGTGCCAGCTCACCACCGTTAGGGGTGTACGAGCAGTACTTC. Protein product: CASSPPLGVYEQYF.